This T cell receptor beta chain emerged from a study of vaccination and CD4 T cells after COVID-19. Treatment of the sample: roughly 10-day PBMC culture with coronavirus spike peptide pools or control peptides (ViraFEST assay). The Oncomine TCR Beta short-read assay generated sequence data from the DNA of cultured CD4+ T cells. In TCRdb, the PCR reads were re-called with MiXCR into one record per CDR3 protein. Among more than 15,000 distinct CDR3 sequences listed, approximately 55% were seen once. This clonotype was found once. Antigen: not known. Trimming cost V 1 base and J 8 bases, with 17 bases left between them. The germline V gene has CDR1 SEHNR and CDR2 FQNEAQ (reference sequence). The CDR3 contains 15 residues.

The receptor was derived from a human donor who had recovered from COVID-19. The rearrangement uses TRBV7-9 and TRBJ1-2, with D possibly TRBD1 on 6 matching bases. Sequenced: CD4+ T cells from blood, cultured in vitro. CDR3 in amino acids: CASSLGDRTLSGYTF. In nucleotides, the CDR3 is TGTGCCAGCAGCTTAGGCGACAGGACGCTGAGCGGCTACACCTTC.